A selection of T cell receptor beta chains follows, all from one sample in a study of persistence of HIV-infected CD4 T cells. The repertoire was sequenced with immunoSEQ multiplex PCR; TCRdb's copy has only in-frame clones and lacks some. This table has approximately 20,000 clones, about 60% appearing once. No antigen is known for these receptors. Source: CD4+ T cells sorted from PBMCs after approximately 20-hour stimulation, taken from a patient who received antiretroviral therapy. These receptors all stem from an adult woman with HIV who was CMV-seropositive. CDR3s include the opening cysteine and the closing phenylalanine or tryptophan. Fields, in order: D gene, J gene, clone size, V gene, CDR3 DNA, CDR3 protein. The D gene is left open where the match is weak. Clone sizes are given selectively: once, few, many, or a class where the clone is expanded.

>-|TRBJ2-6|-|TRBV5-1
TGCGCCAGCAGCTTGACAGCTGGGGCCAACGTCCTGACTTTC
CASSLTAGANVLTF
>-|TRBJ1-2|-|TRBV10-3
TGTGCCATCAGTGAGACAGGGCGCTATGGCTACACCTTC
CAISETGRYGYTF
>TRBD1|TRBJ1-3|-|TRBV12-3/TRBV12-4
TGTGGAACGACAGGGGTTGGAAACACCATATATTTT
CGTTGVGNTIYF
>TRBD1|TRBJ1-2|-|TRBV28
TGTGCCAGCGGCCTCAGGGGGCCCTATGGCTACACCTTC
CASGLRGPYGYTF
>TRBD1|TRBJ1-2|-|TRBV9
TGTGCCAGCAGCGGGACAGGGGGCGCGGTTGGCTACACCTTC
CASSGTGGAVGYTF
>-|TRBJ2-1|-|TRBV11-3
TGTGCCAGCAGCTTAGGCCTAGGAGGAGGGAGCTCCTACAATGAGCAGTTCTTC
CASSLGLGGGSSYNEQFF
>-|TRBJ1-6|few|TRBV7-6
TGTGCCAGCAGCTTAGAGTCCCAGCGGCCCCTCCACTTT
CASSLESQRPLHF
>-|TRBJ1-2|few|TRBV3-1/TRBV3-2
TGTGCCAGCAGCAACCGGGACTATGGCTACACCTTC
CASSNRDYGYTF
>TRBD1|TRBJ1-2|-|TRBV7-3
TGTGCCAGCAGCTCAACAGGGGACACTAACTATGGCTACACCTTC
CASSSTGDTNYGYTF
>TRBD1|TRBJ2-1|-|TRBV29-1
TGCAGCGTTGGTAAGGGGGCGGGCGGTGAGCAGTTCTTC
CSVGKGAGGEQFF
>-|TRBJ1-2|-|TRBV15
TGTGCCACCAGCAGAGAAGGGCGGATTTATGGCTACACCTTC
CATSREGRIYGYTF
>-|TRBJ1-5|medium-sized|TRBV3-1/TRBV3-2
TGTGCCAGCAGCCTGGGACTGCAATCAGTGGCCCAGCATTTT
CASSLGLQSVAQHF
>-|TRBJ2-7|-|TRBV20-1
TGCAGTGCTAGTGATGCCGGGGTCGTCCACGAGCAGTACTTC
CSASDAGVVHEQYF
>-|TRBJ1-6|few|TRBV9
TGTGCCAGCAGCGTAGATGGCACGGGGAGGGATAATTCACCCCTCCACTTT
CASSVDGTGRDNSPLHF
>-|TRBJ2-3|few|TRBV18
TGTGCCAGCTCACCACCGGCCCCGGCAGATACGCAGTATTTT
CASSPPAPADTQYF
>-|TRBJ2-1|-|TRBV5-1
TGCGCCAGCAGCTTGGGGGGGCGGCCGAATGAGCAGTTCTTC
CASSLGGRPNEQFF
>-|TRBJ2-1|-|TRBV30
TGTGCCTGGAGCGGGACTGGCCCTTACAATGAGCAGTTCTTC
CAWSGTGPYNEQFF
>-|TRBJ1-1|medium-sized|TRBV6-5
TGTGCCAGCAGTTGGGATACGAACACTGAAGCTTTCTTT
CASSWDTNTEAFF
>-|TRBJ1-1|-|TRBV7-8
TGTGCCAGCAGCCCTTTAGGCACTGAAGCTTTCTTT
CASSPLGTEAFF
>-|TRBJ2-3|-|TRBV5-1
TGCGCCAGCTTCACCAGGACATCCACAGATACGCAGTATTTT
CASFTRTSTDTQYF
>TRBD1|TRBJ2-3|-|TRBV5-6
TGTGCCAGCAGCACCCGGGACAGAATCATAACAGATACGCAGTATTTT
CASSTRDRIITDTQYF
>-|TRBJ1-2|-|TRBV11-1
TGTGCCAGCAGCTCCACCGGGACAACCGATTATGGCTACACCTTC
CASSSTGTTDYGYTF
>-|TRBJ1-1|few|TRBV29-1
TGCAGCGTTGTACAAGGTTCGCCGGGGGGAGCTTTCTTT
CSVVQGSPGGAFF
>-|TRBJ2-3|-|TRBV7-9
TGTGCCAGCAGCCCACTCCAAGATACGCAGTATTTT
CASSPLQDTQYF
>TRBD2|TRBJ2-1|-|TRBV5-6
TGTGCCAACGTCCGACTCGGGGGAGGGTACAATGAGCAGTTCTTC
CANVRLGGGYNEQFF
>TRBD2|TRBJ2-1|-|TRBV4-1
TGCGCCAGCAGCCAAGGCGGGGGGACTTTCAATGAGCAGTTCTTC
CASSQGGGTFNEQFF
>-|TRBJ2-5|medium-sized|TRBV19
TGTGCCAGTCGAGCAGACTTACAAGAGACCCAGTACTTC
CASRADLQETQYF
>TRBD1|TRBJ2-7|-|TRBV19
TGTGCCAGTAGTTCACTCGGGACAGCTCACTACGAGCAGTACTTC
CASSSLGTAHYEQYF
>TRBD2|TRBJ2-2|few|TRBV7-6
TGTGCCAGCAGCCTAGGACTAGCGGAGAACACCGGGGAGCTGTTTTTT
CASSLGLAENTGELFF
>-|TRBJ1-3|-|TRBV2
TGTGCCAGCAGCACAGGTTACGGCAACACCATATATTTT
CASSTGYGNTIYF
>-|TRBJ1-4|-|TRBV5-4
TGTGCCAGCAGCTTGGATGGCGGGGAAAAACTGTTTTTT
CASSLDGGEKLFF
>-|TRBJ2-1|-|TRBV9
TGTGCCAGCAGCGTAGGGAGCCACAATGAGCAGTTCTTC
CASSVGSHNEQFF
>-|TRBJ2-5|-|TRBV9
TGTGCCAGCAGCGTACCGGGGGTGGAGACCCAGTACTTC
CASSVPGVETQYF
>-|TRBJ1-2|few|TRBV28
TGTGCCAGCAGGGGAACGCCTGGCTACACCTTC
CASRGTPGYTF
>-|TRBJ2-6|-|TRBV19
TGTGCCAGTAGAAATCAGGTGTCCGGGGCCAACGTCCTGACTTTC
CASRNQVSGANVLTF
>-|TRBJ1-1|-|TRBV19
TGTGCCAGTAGTATGGGGGAAGCTTTCTTT
CASSMGEAFF
>TRBD1|TRBJ2-7|few|TRBV19
TGTGCCAGTAGTCCCCGGGACAGGGGTGAGCAGTACTTC
CASSPRDRGEQYF
>TRBD1|TRBJ1-5|-|TRBV6-5
TGTGCCAGCAGTTACGGACAGGGACCCGATCAGCCCCAGCATTTT
CASSYGQGPDQPQHF
>TRBD1|TRBJ2-1|-|TRBV5-1
TGCGCCAGCAGCGCAGGACAGGGGGCGTATGAGCAGTTCTTC
CASSAGQGAYEQFF
>TRBD1|TRBJ1-2|-|TRBV7-2
TGTGCCAGCAGCCCAGGGGGACAGGCCCTAATGGGGAGGTACACCTTC
CASSPGGQALMGRYTF
>-|TRBJ1-1|-|TRBV6-5
TGTGCCAGCAGTACGGGGGGTACTGAAGCTTTCTTT
CASSTGGTEAFF
>TRBD1|TRBJ2-1|-|TRBV3-1/TRBV3-2
TGTGCCAGCAGCCTACCGGGACAGGGCAACAATGAGCAGTTCTTC
CASSLPGQGNNEQFF